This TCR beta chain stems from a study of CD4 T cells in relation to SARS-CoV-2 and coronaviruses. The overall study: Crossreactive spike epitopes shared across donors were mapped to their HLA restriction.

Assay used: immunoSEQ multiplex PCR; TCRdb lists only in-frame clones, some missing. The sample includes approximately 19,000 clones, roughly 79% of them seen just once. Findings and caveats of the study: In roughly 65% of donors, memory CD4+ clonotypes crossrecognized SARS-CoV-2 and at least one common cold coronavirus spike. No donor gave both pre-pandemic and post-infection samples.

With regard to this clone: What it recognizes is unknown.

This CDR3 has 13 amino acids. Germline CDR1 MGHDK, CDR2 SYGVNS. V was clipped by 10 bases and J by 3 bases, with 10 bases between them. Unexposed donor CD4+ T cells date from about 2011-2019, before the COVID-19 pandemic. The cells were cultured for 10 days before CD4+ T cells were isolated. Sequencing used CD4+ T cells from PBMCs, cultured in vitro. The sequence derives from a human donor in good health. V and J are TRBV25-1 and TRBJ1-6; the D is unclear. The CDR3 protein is CATTDYYNSPLHF. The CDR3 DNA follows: TGTGCCACCACAGATTACTATAATTCACCCCTCCACTTT. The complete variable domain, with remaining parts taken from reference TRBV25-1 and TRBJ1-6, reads EADIYQTPRYLVIGTGKKITLECSQTMGHDKMYWYQQDPGMELHLIHYSYGVNSTEKGDLSSESTVSRIRTEHFPLTLESARPSHTSQYLCATTDYYNSPLHFGNGTRLTVT.